This T cell receptor (beta chain) came from a study of healthy donors' naive CD4 and CD8 T cells. TCR libraries were built from approximately 0.45 ug of total RNA by linear amplification. MiXCR, applied by TCRdb to the reads, yields one record per CDR3 protein. The sample shows roughly 200,000 distinct CDR3 sequences, nearly 75% of them seen only once. Points on this clonotype: Its antigen is as yet unknown.

Study-wide results and limits: Reportedly, most V and J gene segments showed naive CD4+ versus CD8+ bias. Negatively charged CDR3s marked CD8+ lineage; positively charged CDR3s marked CD4+ lineage.

CDR3 length: 12 residues. CDR1 is SQVTM, CDR2 ANQGSEA, per germline. Trimming removed 1 base from V and 7 bases from J, with 7 bases in between. Sequenced input: naive CD4+ and CD8+ T cells sorted from blood, pooled from several donors. This chain joins TRBV29-1 and TRBJ2-2, with a possible D match to TRBD1 (6 bases). The sequence was collected from a pool of human donors in good health; the sample pools cells from several healthy donors. The CDR3 here is CSVEAQGGELFF. Written as DNA, the CDR3 is TGCAGCGTTGAAGCACAGGGCGGGGAGCTGTTTTTT.